This T cell receptor beta chain comes out of a study of immune evolution from preneoplasia to lung adenocarcinoma. Assay: immunoSEQ multiplex PCR; the TCRdb copy retains only in-frame clones and omits some. The repertoire holds under 3,000 clones, about two fifths seen once, with about 20% in the top ten. Points on this clone: What it binds is unknown.

General study findings and limits: Normal lung had highest clonality; later lesions appeared denser, more diverse.

Deletions cut 2 bases from V and 0 bases from J, with 10 bases between. The germline V gene encodes CDR1 MNHEY and CDR2 SVGAGI. This CDR3 region has 15 residues. Sequenced: FFPE adjacent normal lung tissue. The TCR originated in a person aged 60-79 years with lung adenocarcinoma. The genes are TRBV6-5 and TRBJ1-1; possible D gene TRBD1, 5 bases. The CDR3 sequence is CASSYGGLMNTEAFF. The CDR3 DNA reads as TGTGCCAGCAGTTACGGGGGTTTAATGAACACTGAAGCTTTCTTT.